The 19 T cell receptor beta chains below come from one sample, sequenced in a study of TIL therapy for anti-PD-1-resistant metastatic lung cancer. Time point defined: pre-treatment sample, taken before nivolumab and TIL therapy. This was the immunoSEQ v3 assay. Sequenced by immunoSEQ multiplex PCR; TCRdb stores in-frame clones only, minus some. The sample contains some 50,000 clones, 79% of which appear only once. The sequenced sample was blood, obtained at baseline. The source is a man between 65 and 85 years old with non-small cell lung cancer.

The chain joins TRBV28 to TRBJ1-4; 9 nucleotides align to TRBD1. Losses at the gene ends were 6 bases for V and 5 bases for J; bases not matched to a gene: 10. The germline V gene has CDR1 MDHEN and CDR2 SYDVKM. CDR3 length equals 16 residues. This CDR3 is CASSQIPGQGNEKLFF. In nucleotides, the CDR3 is TGTGCCAGCAGCCAAATCCCGGGACAGGGAAATGAAAAACTGTTTTTT.

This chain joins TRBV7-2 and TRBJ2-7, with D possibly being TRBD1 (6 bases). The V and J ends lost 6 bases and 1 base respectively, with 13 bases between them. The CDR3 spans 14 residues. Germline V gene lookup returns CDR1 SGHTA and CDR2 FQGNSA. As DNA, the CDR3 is TGTGCCAGCAGGGAACAGGGTTTGTCCTACGAGCAGTACTTC. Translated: CASREQGLSYEQYF.

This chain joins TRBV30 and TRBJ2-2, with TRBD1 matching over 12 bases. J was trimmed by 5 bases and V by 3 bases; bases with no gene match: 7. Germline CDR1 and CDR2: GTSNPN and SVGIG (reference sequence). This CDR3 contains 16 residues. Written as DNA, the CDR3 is TGTGCCTGGAGACCCTGGGACAGGGGGCTGACCGGGGAGCTGTTTTTT. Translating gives CAWRPWDRGLTGELFF.

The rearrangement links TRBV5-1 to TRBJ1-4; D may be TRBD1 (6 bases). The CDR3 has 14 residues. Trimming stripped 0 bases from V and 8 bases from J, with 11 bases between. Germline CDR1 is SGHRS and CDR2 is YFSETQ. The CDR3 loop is CASSLDRDNEKLFF. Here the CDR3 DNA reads TGCGCCAGCAGCTTGGACAGGGATAACGAAAAACTGTTTTTT.

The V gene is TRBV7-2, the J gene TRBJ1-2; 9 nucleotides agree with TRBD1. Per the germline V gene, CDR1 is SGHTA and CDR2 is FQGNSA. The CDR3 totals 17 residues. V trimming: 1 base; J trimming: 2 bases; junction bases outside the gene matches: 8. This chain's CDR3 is CASSLGSGTGSNYGYTF. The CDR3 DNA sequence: TGTGCCAGCAGCTTAGGAAGCGGGACAGGGTCGAACTATGGCTACACCTTC.

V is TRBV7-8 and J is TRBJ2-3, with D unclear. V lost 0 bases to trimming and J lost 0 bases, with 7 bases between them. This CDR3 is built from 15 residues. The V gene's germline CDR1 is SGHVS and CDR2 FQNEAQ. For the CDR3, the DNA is TGTGCCAGCAGCTTAGCGATCGCTAGCACAGATACGCAGTATTTT. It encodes CASSLAIASTDTQYF.

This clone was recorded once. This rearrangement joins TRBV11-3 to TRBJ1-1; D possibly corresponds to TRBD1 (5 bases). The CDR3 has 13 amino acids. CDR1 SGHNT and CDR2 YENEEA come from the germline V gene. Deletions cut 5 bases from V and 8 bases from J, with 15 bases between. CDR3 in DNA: TGTGCCAGCAGCCCCCTCAGGGTAGAAGAAGCTTTCTTT. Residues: CASSPLRVEEAFF.

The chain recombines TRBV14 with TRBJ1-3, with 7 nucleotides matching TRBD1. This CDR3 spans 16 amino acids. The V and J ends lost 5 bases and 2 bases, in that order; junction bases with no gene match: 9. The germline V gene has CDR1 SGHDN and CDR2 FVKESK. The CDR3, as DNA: TGTGCCAGCAGCACAGTCAGGGGGAGGACTGGAAACACCATATATTTT. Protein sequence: CASSTVRGRTGNTIYF.

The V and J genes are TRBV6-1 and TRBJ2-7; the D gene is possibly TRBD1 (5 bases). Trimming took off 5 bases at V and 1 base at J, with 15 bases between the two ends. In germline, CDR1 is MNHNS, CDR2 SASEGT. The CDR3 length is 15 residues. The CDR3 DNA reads TGTGCCAGCAGTCCCCCCTGGCAGGGTTCCTACGAGCAGTACTTC. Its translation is CASSPPWQGSYEQYF.

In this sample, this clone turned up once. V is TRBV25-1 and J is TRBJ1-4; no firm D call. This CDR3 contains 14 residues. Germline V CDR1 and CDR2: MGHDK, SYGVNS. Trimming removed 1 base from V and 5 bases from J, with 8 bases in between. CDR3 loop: CASSEFVQNEKLFF. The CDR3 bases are TGTGCCAGCAGTGAATTCGTACAGAATGAAAAACTGTTTTTT.

In DNA form, the CDR3 reads TGTGCCTGGAGTGTACAGACAGATACGCAGTATTTT. Translated: CAWSVQTDTQYF. This chain links TRBV30 with TRBJ2-3; no firm D call. The CDR3 loop spans 12 amino acids. V lost 0 bases and J lost 3, with 4 bases in between. Germline V gene lookup returns CDR1 GTSNPN and CDR2 SVGIG (reference sequence).

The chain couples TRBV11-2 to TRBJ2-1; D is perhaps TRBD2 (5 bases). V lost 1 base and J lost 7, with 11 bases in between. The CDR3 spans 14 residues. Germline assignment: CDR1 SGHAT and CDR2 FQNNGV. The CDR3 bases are TGTGCCAGCAGCTTAGGGGGAGACCTAAATGAGCAGTTCTTC. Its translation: CASSLGGDLNEQFF.

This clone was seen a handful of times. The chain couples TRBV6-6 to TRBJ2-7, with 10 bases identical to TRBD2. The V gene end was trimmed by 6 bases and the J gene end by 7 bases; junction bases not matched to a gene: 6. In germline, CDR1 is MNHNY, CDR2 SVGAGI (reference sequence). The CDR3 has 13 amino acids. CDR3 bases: TGTGCCAGCAGCCCTAGCGGGAGCTTAGAGCAGTACTTC. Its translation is CASSPSGSLEQYF.

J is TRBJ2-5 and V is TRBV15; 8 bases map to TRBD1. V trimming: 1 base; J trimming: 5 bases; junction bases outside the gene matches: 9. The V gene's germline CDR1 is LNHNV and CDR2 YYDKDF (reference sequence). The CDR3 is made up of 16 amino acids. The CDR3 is CATSRVQGARGETQYF. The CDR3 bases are TGTGCCACCAGCAGAGTTCAGGGGGCGCGAGGGGAGACCCAGTACTTC.

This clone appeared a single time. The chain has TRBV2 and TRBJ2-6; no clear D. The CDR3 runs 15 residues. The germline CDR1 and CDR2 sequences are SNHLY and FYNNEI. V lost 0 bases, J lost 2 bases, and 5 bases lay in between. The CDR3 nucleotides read TGTGCCAGCAGTGAAGCCGTCCCTGGGGCCAACGTCCTGACTTTC. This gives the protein CASSEAVPGANVLTF.

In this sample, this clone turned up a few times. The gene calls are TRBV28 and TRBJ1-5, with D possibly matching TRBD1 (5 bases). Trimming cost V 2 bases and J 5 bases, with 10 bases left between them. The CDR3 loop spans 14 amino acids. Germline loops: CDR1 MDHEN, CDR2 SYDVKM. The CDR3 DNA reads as TGTGCCAGCAGTTTAGGTGGGACCCATCAGCCCCAGCATTTT. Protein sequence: CASSLGGTHQPQHF.

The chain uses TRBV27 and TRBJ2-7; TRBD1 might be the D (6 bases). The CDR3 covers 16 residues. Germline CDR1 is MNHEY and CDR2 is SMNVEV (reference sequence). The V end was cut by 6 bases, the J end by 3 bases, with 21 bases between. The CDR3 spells CASSLNGQFSYYEQYF. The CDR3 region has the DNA TGTGCCAGCAGCCTCAATGGACAGTTCTCCTACTACGAGCAGTACTTC.

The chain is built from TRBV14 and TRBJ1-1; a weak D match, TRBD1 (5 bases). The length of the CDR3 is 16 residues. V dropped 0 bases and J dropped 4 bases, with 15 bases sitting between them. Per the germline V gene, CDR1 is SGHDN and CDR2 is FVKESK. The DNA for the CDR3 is TGTGCCAGCAGCCAAGAACGGGGCACCTTGGGCACTGAAGCTTTCTTT. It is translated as CASSQERGTLGTEAFF.

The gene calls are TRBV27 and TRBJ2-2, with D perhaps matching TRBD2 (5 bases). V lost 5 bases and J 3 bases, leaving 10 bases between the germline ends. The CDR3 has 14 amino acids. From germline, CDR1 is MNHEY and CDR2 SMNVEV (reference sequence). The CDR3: CASSVEAYTGELFF. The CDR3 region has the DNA TGTGCCAGCAGTGTGGAGGCTTACACCGGGGAGCTGTTTTTT.